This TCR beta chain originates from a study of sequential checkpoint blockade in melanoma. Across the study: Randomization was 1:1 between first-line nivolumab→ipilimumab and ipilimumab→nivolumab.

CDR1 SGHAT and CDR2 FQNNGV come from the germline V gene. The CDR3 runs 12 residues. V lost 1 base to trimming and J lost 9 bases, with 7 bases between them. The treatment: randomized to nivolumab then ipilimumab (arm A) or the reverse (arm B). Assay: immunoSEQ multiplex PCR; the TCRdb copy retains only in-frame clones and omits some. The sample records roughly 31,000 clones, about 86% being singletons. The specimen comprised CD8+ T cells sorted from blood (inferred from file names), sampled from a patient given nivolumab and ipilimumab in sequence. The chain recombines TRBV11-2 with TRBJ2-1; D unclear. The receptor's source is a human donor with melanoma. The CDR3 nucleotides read TGTGCCAGCAGCTTAGTCAGCGCTGAGCAGTTCTTC. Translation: CASSLVSAEQFF.